This T cell receptor (beta chain) emerged from a study of T cell responses to AZD1222 COVID-19 vaccine. Using immunoSEQ multiplex PCR, the repertoire was profiled, and TCRdb retains in-frame clones only, with some absent. The sample holds approximately 60,000 clones, approximately 86% seen once. The germline gives CDR1 LNHDA, CDR2 SQIVND (reference sequence). V dropped 0 bases and J dropped 3; count of bases not matched to a gene: 6. The CDR3 extends over 18 amino acids. The V gene is TRBV19, the J gene TRBJ2-7, with TRBD2 identical over 15 bases. The sequencing used peripheral blood, collected 28 days after the second AZD1222 dose. The source of this sequence is an adult who received the AZD1222 COVID-19 vaccine. CDR3 residues: CASSIDAPGLAGGYEQYF. The DNA for the CDR3 is TGTGCCAGTAGTATAGACGCCCCGGGACTAGCGGGGGGCTACGAGCAGTACTTC.